The entry below describes one T cell receptor (beta chain). Only in-frame clones appear in the TCRdb table, and some are missing; sequencing was by immunoSEQ multiplex PCR. The sample has about 490,000 clones; 70% to 80% are singletons. Each sample came from a Caucasian adult donor living in Nashville, Tennessee. These data belong to a study of shared clonotypes between healthy human individuals. The specimen was PBMCs. The receptor was isolated from a woman aged 40 to 50 in good health. Some clones in this sample may be carry-over from other donors' samples.

The DNA of the CDR3 is TGTGCCAGCAGCCTCGATTTGAACACTGAAGCTTTCTTT. Encoded protein: CASSLDLNTEAFF. The chain employs TRBV7-6 and TRBJ1-1, with D uncertain. V lost 5 bases and J lost 0, with 7 bases in between. The CDR3 has 13 residues. The germline V gene has CDR1 SGHVS and CDR2 FNYEAQ.